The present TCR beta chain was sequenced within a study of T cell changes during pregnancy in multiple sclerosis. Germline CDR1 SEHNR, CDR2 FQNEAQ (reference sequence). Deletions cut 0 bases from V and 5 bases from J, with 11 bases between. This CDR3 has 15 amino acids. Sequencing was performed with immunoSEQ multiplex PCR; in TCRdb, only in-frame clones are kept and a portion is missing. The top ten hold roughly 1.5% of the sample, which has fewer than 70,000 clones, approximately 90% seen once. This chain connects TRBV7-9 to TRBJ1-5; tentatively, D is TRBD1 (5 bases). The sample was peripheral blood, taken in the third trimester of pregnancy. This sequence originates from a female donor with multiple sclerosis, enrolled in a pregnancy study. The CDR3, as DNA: TGTGCCAGCAGCTTAGCGGGGGGGGGTTATCAGCCCCAGCATTTT. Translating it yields CASSLAGGGYQPQHF.